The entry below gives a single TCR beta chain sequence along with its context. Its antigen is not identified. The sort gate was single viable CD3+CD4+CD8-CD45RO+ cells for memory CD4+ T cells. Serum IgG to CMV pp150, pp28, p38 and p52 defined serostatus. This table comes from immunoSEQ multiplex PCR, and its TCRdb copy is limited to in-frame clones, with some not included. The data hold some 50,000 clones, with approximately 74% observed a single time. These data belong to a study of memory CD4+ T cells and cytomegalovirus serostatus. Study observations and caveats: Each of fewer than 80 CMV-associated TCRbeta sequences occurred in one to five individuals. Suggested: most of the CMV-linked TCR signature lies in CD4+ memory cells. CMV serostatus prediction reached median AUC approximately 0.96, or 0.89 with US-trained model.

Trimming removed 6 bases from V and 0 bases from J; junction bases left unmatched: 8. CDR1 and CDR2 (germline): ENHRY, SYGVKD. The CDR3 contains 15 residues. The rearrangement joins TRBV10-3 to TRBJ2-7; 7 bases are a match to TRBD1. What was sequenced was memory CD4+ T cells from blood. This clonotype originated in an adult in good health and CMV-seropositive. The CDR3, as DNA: TGTGCCATCAGCCCCACTCGGGACAGCTCCTACGAGCAGTACTTC. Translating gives CAISPTRDSSYEQYF.